The next 21 T cell receptor beta chains were all read from a single sample in a study of neurological immune-mediated disorders. TCRdb reprocessed the 5' RACE reads via MiXCR and lists one record per CDR3 protein. The sample yields tens of thousands of distinct CDR3 sequences, approximately 14% seen once. Time point of the sample: longitudinal time-point 1 (baseline). Input material: PBMCs. All receptors derive from a female donor with HTLV-1-associated myelopathy (HAM/TSP).

This clonotype has at least ten counts. The V and J genes are TRBV9 and TRBJ2-1; the D is unclear. Germline lookup yields CDR1 SGDLS and CDR2 YYNGEE. There are 14 residues in the CDR3. Trimming took 0 bases from V and 4 from J, leaving 8 bases between them. CDR3 bases: TGTGCCAGCAGCGTAGATGGTTTATACAATGAGCAGTTCTTC. Translated: CASSVDGLYNEQFF. The complete variable domain, with remaining parts taken from reference TRBV9 and TRBJ2-1, reads DSGVTQTPKHLITATGQRVTLRCSPRSGDLSVYWYQQSLDQGLQFLIQYYNGEERAKGNILERFSAQQFPDLHSELNLSSLELGDSALYFCASSVDGLYNEQFFGPGTRLTVL.

This clonotype was seen repeatedly, ten times or more. This chain joins TRBV5-1 and TRBJ1-4; 9 bases are shared with TRBD1. The CDR3 covers 15 residues. Germline values: CDR1 SGHRS, CDR2 YFSETQ. V lost 0 bases, J lost 4 bases, and 1 base stayed unmatched. This CDR3 reads CASSLEGQGNEKLFF. As DNA, the CDR3 is TGCGCCAGCAGCTTGGAGGGACAGGGTAATGAAAAACTGTTTTTT.

Ten or more counts support this clonotype. The V gene is TRBV9, the J gene TRBJ2-3; 7 nucleotides line up with TRBD1. Germline values: CDR1 SGDLS, CDR2 YYNGEE. The junction had 7 bases not matched to a gene; V was cut back by 4 bases and J by 2 bases. There are 15 residues in the CDR3. The CDR3 spells CASSTGTAFTDTQYF. The CDR3 nucleotides are TGTGCCAGCAGCACCGGGACAGCCTTCACAGATACGCAGTATTTT.

This rearrangement joins TRBV27 to TRBJ2-2; 7 bases are a match to TRBD2. The CDR3 runs 16 residues. Trimming took 6 bases from V and 1 from J; bases not matched to a gene: 8. CDR1 is MNHEY, CDR2 SMNVEV, per germline (reference sequence). The chain's CDR3 is CASRKLSGVNTGELFF. The CDR3 DNA is TGTGCCAGCAGGAAACTAAGCGGGGTGAACACCGGGGAGCTGTTTTTT.

This clonotype showed up many times. The V and J genes are TRBV28 and TRBJ2-7; the match to TRBD2 covers 10 bases. The CDR3 spans 15 residues. V lost 2 bases to trimming and J lost 2 bases; unmatched junction nucleotides: 3. Looked up from germline, CDR1 is MDHEN and CDR2 is SYDVKM. In DNA, the CDR3 is TGTGCCAGCAGTTTAGGAACTAGCGGGACCTACGAGCAGTACTTC. The encoded protein is CASSLGTSGTYEQYF.

This clonotype has ten or more counts. The gene calls are TRBV20-1 and TRBJ2-7; 8 bases are a match to TRBD1. The CDR3 runs 17 residues. The trim removed 6 bases at V and 0 bases at J, leaving 16 bases unmatched. Germline V gene sequence: CDR1 DFQATT, CDR2 SNEGSKA (reference sequence). Here the CDR3 reads CSATGTGQPGVSYEQYF. CDR3 DNA sequence: TGCAGTGCCACCGGGACAGGCCAACCGGGGGTCTCCTACGAGCAGTACTTC.

This clonotype was counted at least ten times. The gene calls are TRBV5-1 and TRBJ1-2, with TRBD1 as a possible D gene (5 bases). This CDR3 has 13 residues. The ends were cut back, 1 base at V and 8 bases at J, with 12 bases in the middle. Germline assignment: CDR1 SGHRS and CDR2 YFSETQ. The CDR3 sequence is CASSLSSGDGYTF. The CDR3 region has the DNA TGCGCCAGCAGCTTGAGTTCCGGGGACGGCTACACCTTC.

This clonotype was observed at least ten times. The V call is TRBV7-9, the J call TRBJ2-1, with no clear D. Between the trimmed V and J ends, which lost 3 bases and 9 bases, there was a span of 12 bases. The CDR3 is made up of 13 amino acids. Per the germline V gene, CDR1 is SEHNR and CDR2 is FQNEAQ (reference sequence). CDR3 loop: CASSFTELGEQFF. The CDR3 coding sequence is TGTGCCAGCAGCTTCACCGAGTTGGGTGAGCAGTTCTTC. The entire variable domain, with the rest obtained from reference TRBV7-9 and TRBJ2-1, is as follows: DTGVSQNPRHKITKRGQNVTFRCDPISEHNRLYWYRQTLGQGPEFLTYFQNEAQLEKSRLLSDRFSAERPKGSFSTLEIQRTEQGDSAMYLCASSFTELGEQFFGPGTRLTVL.

This rearrangement joins TRBV20-1 to TRBJ2-2; 8 nucleotides agree with TRBD2. The CDR3 is 15 residues long. V gave up 2 bases and J gave up 1 base; unmatched junction bases: 3. Germline V gene lookup returns CDR1 DFQATT and CDR2 SNEGSKA (reference sequence). The CDR3 loop reads CSARFSGVNTGELFF. The CDR3 region has the DNA TGCAGTGCTAGATTTAGCGGGGTGAACACCGGGGAGCTGTTTTTT.

This clonotype was seen ten or more times. The gene calls are TRBV27 and TRBJ2-2, with D tentatively TRBD2 (6 bases). Trimming cost V 0 bases and J 7 bases, with 6 bases left between them. From germline, CDR1 is MNHEY and CDR2 SMNVEV (reference sequence). The CDR3 is 13 residues long. The CDR3 coding sequence is TGTGCCAGCAGTTTATCGGGGGGCGGGGAGCTGTTTTTT. It specifies CASSLSGGGELFF.

This clonotype was counted at least ten times. The J gene is TRBJ1-2, the V gene TRBV5-1, with D tentatively TRBD1 (5 bases). V gave up 2 bases and J gave up 4 bases, with 15 bases separating them. Germline V gene sequence: CDR1 SGHRS, CDR2 YFSETQ. The CDR3 runs to 15 residues. Here the CDR3 DNA reads TGCGCCAGCAGCTTTTCTACTGGGAGGGGCTATGGCTACACCTTC. Its translation: CASSFSTGRGYGYTF.

At least ten counts were recorded for this clonotype. V is TRBV4-2 and J is TRBJ1-3; 7 bases align to TRBD1. The CDR3 covers 17 residues. CDR1 and CDR2 from the germline V gene are LGHNA and YNFKEQ. Trimming cost V 1 base and J 0 bases; bases outside gene matches: 6. CDR3 DNA sequence: TGTGCCAGCAGCCAAGTCGGGACAGTCAACTCTGGAAACACCATATATTTT. Its translation: CASSQVGTVNSGNTIYF.

This clonotype turned up a few times. A much larger clone differs from this one at a single base, so this may be a read error. The gene calls are TRBV18 and TRBJ2-3; D is unclear. The CDR3 covers 12 residues. CDR1 KGHSH and CDR2 LQKENI come from the germline V gene. DNA of the CDR3: TGTGTCAGCTCACCTCGTCAAGATACGCAGTATTTT. It translates to CVSSPRQDTQYF.

This clonotype was recorded at least ten times. This chain joins TRBV20-1 and TRBJ2-4; maybe TRBD2 (7 bases). CDR1 DFQATT and CDR2 SNEGSKA come from the germline V gene (reference sequence). V lost 0 bases to trimming and J lost 8 bases, with 11 bases between them. This CDR3 is 13 amino acids long. The CDR3 region has the DNA TGCAGTGCTAGAGAGGGGGGGCAGGACATTCAGTACTTC. Amino acids: CSAREGGQDIQYF.

The J gene is TRBJ2-2, the V gene TRBV6-5; D is possibly TRBD2 (7 bases). The CDR3 runs 13 residues. CDR1 is MNHEY, CDR2 SVGAGI, per germline. Between the trimmed V and J ends, which lost 7 bases and 6 bases, there was a span of 12 bases. As DNA, the CDR3 is TGTGCCAGCACCCTAGGGGGGGCCGGGGAGCTGTTTTTT. This translates into CASTLGGAGELFF.

This clonotype was seen at least ten times. This rearrangement joins TRBV7-2 to TRBJ1-2; 7 bases align to TRBD1. This CDR3 is 14 amino acids long. J was trimmed by 8 bases and V by 6 bases; bases with no gene match: 12. Germline-derived CDR1 and CDR2 are SGHTA and FQGNSA. CDR3 sequence (DNA): TGTGCCAGCAGGGACTCCGACAGGGCCGAGGGCTACACCTTC. This translates into CASRDSDRAEGYTF.

This clonotype was seen ten or more times. The gene calls are TRBV5-1 and TRBJ1-1; 9 positions match TRBD1. The CDR3 totals 16 residues. V was pared by 1 base and J by 7 bases, with 11 bases of the junction left unmatched. Germline CDR1 is SGHRS and CDR2 is YFSETQ. The CDR3 DNA follows: TGCGCCAGCAGCTTGCTCGAACAGGGGGCCCGTGGTGAAGCTTTCTTT. Its protein is CASSLLEQGARGEAFF.

In its sample, this clonotype was seen many times. The rearrangement uses TRBV7-2 and TRBJ2-5; D remains ambiguous. The CDR3 length is 13 residues. Looked up from germline, CDR1 is SGHTA and CDR2 is FQGNSA. V was clipped by 3 bases and J by 5 bases, with 10 bases between them. CDR3 amino acids: CASSFGKRETQYF. CDR3 in DNA: TGTGCCAGCAGCTTTGGCAAGAGGGAGACCCAGTACTTC.

The chain has TRBV29-1 and TRBJ1-1, with 7 bases that match TRBD1. This CDR3 spans 11 amino acids. The J segment lost 9 bases and the V segment lost 2 bases, leaving 3 bases of the junction unmatched. Germline lookup yields CDR1 SQVTM and CDR2 ANQGSEA. The CDR3 loop reads CSVEPGGKAFF. The CDR3, as DNA: TGCAGCGTTGAACCAGGGGGGAAAGCTTTCTTT.

The chain links TRBV3-1 to TRBJ2-7, with 12 nucleotides matching TRBD1. J lost 4 bases, V lost 3 bases, and 4 bases had no gene match. Germline V CDR1 and CDR2: LGHDT, YNNKEL (reference sequence). The CDR3 extends over 15 amino acids. CDR3 residues: CASSHPGQGAYEQYF. CDR3 in DNA: TGTGCCAGCAGCCATCCGGGACAGGGGGCTTACGAGCAGTACTTC.

This clonotype has ten or more counts. The V gene is TRBV24-1, the J gene TRBJ2-3; tentative D call: TRBD1 (6 bases). In germline, CDR1 is KGHDR, CDR2 SFDVKD. CDR3 length: 14 amino acids. Trimming removed 1 base at V and 6 bases at J, with 10 bases between. As DNA, the CDR3 is TGTGCCACCAGTGATTTTAAACAGGGCGATACGCAGTATTTT. The encoded protein is CATSDFKQGDTQYF.